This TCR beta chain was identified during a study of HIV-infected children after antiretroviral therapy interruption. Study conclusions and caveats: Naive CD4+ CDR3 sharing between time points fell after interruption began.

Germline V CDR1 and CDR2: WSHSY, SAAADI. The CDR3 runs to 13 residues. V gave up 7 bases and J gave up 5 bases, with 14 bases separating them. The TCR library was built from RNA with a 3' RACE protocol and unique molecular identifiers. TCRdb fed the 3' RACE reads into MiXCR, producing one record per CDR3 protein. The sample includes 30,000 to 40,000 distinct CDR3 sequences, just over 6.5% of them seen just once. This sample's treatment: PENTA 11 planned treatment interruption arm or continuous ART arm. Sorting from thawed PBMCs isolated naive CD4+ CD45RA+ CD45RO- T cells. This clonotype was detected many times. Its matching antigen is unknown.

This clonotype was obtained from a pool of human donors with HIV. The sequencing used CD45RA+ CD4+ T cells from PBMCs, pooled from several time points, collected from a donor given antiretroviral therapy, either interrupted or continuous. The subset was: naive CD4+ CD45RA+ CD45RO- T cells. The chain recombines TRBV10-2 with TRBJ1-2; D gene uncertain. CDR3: CASIEFPSYGYTF. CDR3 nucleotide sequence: TGCGCCAGCATTGAATTCCCCTCATATGGCTACACCTTC.